Presented here are 17 T cell receptor beta chains from one specimen sequenced in a study of blood T cell repertoires in COVID-19. Using immunoSEQ multiplex PCR, the repertoire was profiled, and TCRdb retains in-frame clones only, with some absent. The sample yields 240,000 or so clones, approximately 78% seen once. The sample was peripheral blood. These receptors all come from a woman aged 60 to 75 with active or convalescent COVID-19.

The V call is TRBV7-9, the J call TRBJ1-6, with D perhaps TRBD1 (6 bases). CDR1 and CDR2 (germline): SEHNR, FQNEAQ (reference sequence). Trimming removed 5 bases from V and 4 bases from J, with 12 bases in between. The CDR3 loop spans 15 amino acids. The CDR3 here is CASSLRGTYNSPLHF. The CDR3 DNA reads as TGTGCCAGCAGCCTCAGGGGAACGTATAATTCACCCCTCCACTTT.

The genes are TRBV11-2 and TRBJ1-3; the D gene is possibly TRBD1 (5 bases). The CDR3 contains 16 residues. Trimming removed 7 bases from V and 7 bases from J, with 23 bases in between. CDR1 is SGHAT, CDR2 FQNNGV, per germline. In DNA form, the CDR3 reads TGTGCCAGCAACAGTATTCGCACAGGACCAAGGAACACCATATATTTT. Translation gives CASNSIRTGPRNTIYF.

This clone has a handful of counts. The chain carries TRBV5-1 and TRBJ2-1, with 7 bases lining up with TRBD2. V lost 7 bases and J lost 7; bases outside the gene matches: 11. CDR1 and CDR2 (germline): SGHRS, YFSETQ. The CDR3 extends over 14 amino acids. The CDR3 region has the DNA TGCGCCAGCCGACCTAAAGCGGGGTGGAATGAGCAGTTCTTC. Encoded protein: CASRPKAGWNEQFF. Filled out from reference TRBV5-1 and TRBJ2-1, the complete variable domain reads KAGVTQTPRYLIKTRGQQVTLSCSPISGHRSVSWYQQTPGQGLQFLFEYFSETQRNKGNFPGRFSGRQFSNSRSEMNVSTLELGDSALYLCASRPKAGWNEQFFGPGTRLTVL.

The gene calls are TRBV19 and TRBJ1-2; no reliable D call. V gave up 3 bases and J gave up 2 bases, with 16 bases separating them. Germline V gene data show CDR1 as LNHDA and CDR2 as SQIVND (reference sequence). This CDR3 is built from 16 residues. The CDR3 DNA is TGTGCCAGTAGTATCCCGCGGGAGGCTTTGAACTATGGCTACACCTTC. Protein sequence: CASSIPREALNYGYTF.

In DNA form, the CDR3 reads TGTGCCAGCTCACCTGGAATTGAGGTGCATGGCTACACCTTC. It is translated as CASSPGIEVHGYTF. The gene calls are TRBV18 and TRBJ1-2; D unresolved. Trimming removed 3 bases at V and 6 bases at J, with 14 bases between. Germline loops: CDR1 KGHSH, CDR2 LQKENI. The CDR3 extends over 14 amino acids.

The chain joins TRBV6-1 to TRBJ1-2, with D possibly being TRBD1 (6 bases). The germline gives CDR1 MNHNS, CDR2 SASEGT. The CDR3 length is 13 residues. Trimming left V 8 bases short and J 8 bases short, with 18 bases between. The CDR3 spells CASAQGQSEGYTF. In nucleotides, the CDR3 is TGTGCCAGCGCCCAAGGACAGTCTGAGGGCTACACCTTC.

The chain's CDR3 is CASRPRDRGSYEQYF. The CDR3 DNA is TGTGCCAGCAGACCCCGGGACAGGGGTTCCTACGAGCAGTACTTC. The J gene is TRBJ2-7, the V gene TRBV6-5; TRBD1 agrees at 10 bases. V lost 6 bases, J lost 1 base, and 6 bases stayed unmatched. Germline lookup yields CDR1 MNHEY and CDR2 SVGAGI. There are 15 residues in the CDR3.

This chain links TRBV19 with TRBJ1-5; D might be TRBD1 (6 bases). The CDR3 is 15 residues long. Germline V gene data show CDR1 as LNHDA and CDR2 as SQIVND (reference sequence). The V end was cut by 6 bases, the J end by 6 bases, with 18 bases between. The CDR3 sequence is CASSWAQGIGQPQHF. CDR3 DNA: TGTGCCAGTAGCTGGGCACAGGGAATAGGTCAGCCCCAGCATTTT. The whole variable domain, remainder taken from reference TRBV19 and TRBJ1-5, is DGGITQSPKYLFRKEGQNVTLSCEQNLNHDAMYWYRQDPGQGLRLIYYSQIVNDFQKGDIAEGYSVSREKKESFPLTVTSAQKNPTAFYLCASSWAQGIGQPQHFGDGTRLSIL.

The chain joins TRBV6-2 or TRBV6-3 to TRBJ1-5; D gene ambiguous. V gave up 3 bases and J gave up 7 bases, with 13 bases separating them. This CDR3 comprises 14 residues. The germline V gene has CDR1 MNHEY and CDR2 SVGEGT. The CDR3 nucleotides are TGTGCCAGCAGTTATGAGAGCTGGCGGCAGCCCCAGCATTTT. This gives the protein CASSYESWRQPQHF.

This clone was seen a few times. CDR3 DNA: TGTGCCAGCAGTATTAGCGGGGTAGGGGAGCAGTTCTTC. Its translation: CASSISGVGEQFF. The V gene is TRBV6-2 or TRBV6-3, the J gene TRBJ2-1, with 8 positions matching TRBD2. CDR3 length: 13 amino acids. Germline CDR1 MNHEY, CDR2 SVGEGT. V dropped 5 bases and J dropped 10; count of bases not matched to a gene: 7.

The chain combines TRBV30 with TRBJ1-5; D call uncertain. The germline V gene encodes CDR1 GTSNPN and CDR2 SVGIG (reference sequence). The V end was cut by 0 bases, the J end by 4 bases, with 7 bases between. This CDR3 is 13 amino acids long. CDR3 region: CAWSVEGNQPQHF. CDR3 bases: TGTGCCTGGAGTGTTGAGGGAAATCAGCCCCAGCATTTT. Using reference TRBV30 and TRBJ1-5 for the parts outside the CDR3, the full variable domain is SQTIHQWPATLVQPVGSPLSLECTVEGTSNPNLYWYRQAAGRGLQLLFYSVGIGQISSEVPQNLSASRPQDRQFILSSKKLLLSDSGFYLCAWSVEGNQPQHFGDGTRLSIL.

The CDR3: CASSEKSRGQETQYF. The CDR3 DNA follows: TGTGCCAGCAGTGAAAAATCTAGGGGTCAAGAGACCCAGTACTTC. V is TRBV6-1 and J is TRBJ2-5; TRBD1 might be the D (5 bases). Germline values: CDR1 MNHNS, CDR2 SASEGT. Trimming pared 2 bases from V and 2 bases from J, leaving 12 bases between. CDR3 length: 15 amino acids.

The chain recombines TRBV6-5 with TRBJ2-1; 11 bases line up with TRBD2. The CDR3 contains 16 residues. V lost 4 bases and J lost 2; bases outside the gene matches: 4. The V gene's germline CDR1 is MNHEY and CDR2 SVGAGI. CDR3 region: CASSSASGGPYNEQFF. CDR3 DNA: TGTGCCAGCAGTTCCGCTAGCGGGGGGCCCTACAATGAGCAGTTCTTC.

The CDR3 sequence: CASSKADKRNYGYTF. As DNA, the CDR3 is TGTGCCAGTAGTAAGGCCGACAAGAGAAACTATGGCTACACCTTC. The chain uses TRBV19 and TRBJ1-2, with D unclear. Germline V gene lookup returns CDR1 LNHDA and CDR2 SQIVND (reference sequence). The germline V and J ends were trimmed by 4 bases and 2 bases, with 14 bases remaining between them. CDR3 length: 15 amino acids.

CDR3 sequence (DNA): TGTGCCAGCAGTTACACGACAGAACCCAAAAACATTCAGTACTTC. It yields the protein CASSYTTEPKNIQYF. The rearrangement joins TRBV6-6 to TRBJ2-4, with D perhaps TRBD1 (5 bases). Germline values: CDR1 MNHNY, CDR2 SVGAGI (reference sequence). Trimming removed 2 bases from V and 2 bases from J, with 10 bases in between. The CDR3 is 15 amino acids.

The chain combines TRBV5-1 with TRBJ1-5; D gene unclear. The CDR3 loop spans 14 amino acids. Germline V CDR1 and CDR2: SGHRS, YFSETQ. V dropped 4 bases and J dropped 7 bases, with 15 bases sitting between them. CDR3 sequence (DNA): TGCGCCAGCAGCCCCGCCCCAAACCGGCAGCCCCAGCATTTT. Encoded protein: CASSPAPNRQPQHF. Full variable domain (remainder filled in from reference TRBV5-1 and TRBJ1-5): KAGVTQTPRYLIKTRGQQVTLSCSPISGHRSVSWYQQTPGQGLQFLFEYFSETQRNKGNFPGRFSGRQFSNSRSEMNVSTLELGDSALYLCASSPAPNRQPQHFGDGTRLSIL.

The chain is built from TRBV6-2 or TRBV6-3 and TRBJ2-7; 9 bases line up with TRBD2. This CDR3 comprises 15 residues. The germline V gene has CDR1 MNHEY and CDR2 SVGEGT. V shed 5 bases and J 3 bases; nucleotides not matched to a gene: 8. This CDR3 reads CASSTPGLAVYEQYF. The CDR3 DNA sequence: TGTGCCAGCAGTACCCCGGGACTAGCTGTCTACGAGCAGTACTTC.